Listed here are 27 T cell receptor beta chains from one sample, sequenced in a study of cytomegalovirus exposure and HLA in healthy donors. PCR amplification relied on 60 Vbeta primers (plus 13 Jbeta primers). The data were produced by immunoSEQ multiplex PCR, yet TCRdb's version contains in-frame clones alone and is incomplete. The sample has 150,000 to 200,000 clones; around 74% are singletons. Material for sequencing was PBMCs. The receptors shown here come from a male donor in good health and CMV-seronegative.

This chain connects TRBV6-1 to TRBJ2-3; 7 bases agree with TRBD2. The J segment lost 4 bases and the V segment lost 8 bases, leaving 0 bases of the junction unmatched. The CDR3 consists of 11 residues. The germline V gene encodes CDR1 MNHNS and CDR2 SASEGT. CDR3 nucleotide sequence: TGTGCCAGCGGGGGGGCAGATACGCAGTATTTT. Translation gives CASGGADTQYF.

This clone was recorded a few times. This chain links TRBV6-8 with TRBJ2-3; 8 positions match TRBD2. CDR3 length equals 16 residues. Germline CDR1 and CDR2: MNHGY and SAAAGT. V shed 5 bases and J 3 bases; nucleotides not matched to a gene: 10. The CDR3 region is CASSPNGGAGTDTQYF. The CDR3 bases are TGTGCCAGCAGTCCGAACGGGGGGGCAGGGACAGATACGCAGTATTTT.

Remarks on this clone: This CDR3 is also generated by other DNA sequences in the sample. This rearrangement joins TRBV19 to TRBJ2-3; no reliable D call. V lost 3 bases to trimming and J lost 2 bases, with 3 bases between them. Germline V gene lookup returns CDR1 LNHDA and CDR2 SQIVND (reference sequence). This CDR3 is 12 amino acids long. CDR3 sequence reads: CASSISTDTQYF. In nucleotides, the CDR3 is TGTGCCAGTAGTATCTCCACAGATACGCAGTATTTT.

The V call is TRBV6-6, the J call TRBJ2-3; weak D call: TRBD2 (6 bases). This CDR3 contains 13 residues. V was pared by 4 bases and J by 4 bases, with 9 bases between. Per germline, CDR1 MNHNY and CDR2 SVGAGI (reference sequence). This CDR3 is CASSLGGADTQYF. The CDR3 nucleotides are TGTGCCAGCAGTTTAGGCGGGGCAGATACGCAGTATTTT.

The chain employs TRBV5-1 and TRBJ2-3, with 9 bases lining up with TRBD1. J lost 3 bases, V lost 0 bases, and 11 bases had no gene match. The CDR3 has 18 amino acids. The germline CDR1 and CDR2 sequences are SGHRS and YFSETQ. CDR3 DNA: TGCGCCAGCAGCTTGGACCTCAACAGGGGGCGTTCTACAGATACGCAGTATTTT. Translated, it gives CASSLDLNRGRSTDTQYF.

The V and J genes are TRBV7-8 and TRBJ1-3; 9 bases are shared with TRBD1. This CDR3 spans 14 amino acids. The J segment lost 4 bases and the V segment lost 5 bases, leaving 3 bases of the junction unmatched. From germline, CDR1 is SGHVS and CDR2 FQNEAQ. CDR3 nucleotides: TGTGCCAGCAGCCCAGGGACAGGGGGAAACACCATATATTTT. Translating gives CASSPGTGGNTIYF.

A remark on this clone: Other DNA variants within this sample encode the same CDR3. This chain connects TRBV18 to TRBJ1-5; 8 nucleotides line up with TRBD1. With V trimmed by 5 bases and J by 4 bases, 1 base remained unmatched. This CDR3 spans 13 amino acids. Germline V gene lookup returns CDR1 KGHSH and CDR2 LQKENI. CDR3 sequence reads: CASSGDRNQPQHF. The CDR3 region has the DNA TGTGCCAGCTCAGGGGACAGGAATCAGCCCCAGCATTTT.

The V and J genes are TRBV6-5 and TRBJ2-3, with TRBD2 identical over 9 bases. With V trimmed by 8 bases and J by 2 bases, 5 bases remained unmatched. From germline, CDR1 is MNHEY and CDR2 SVGAGI. This CDR3 is 14 amino acids long. For the CDR3, the DNA is TGTGCCAGCGGAAGGACTAGCGACACAGATACGCAGTATTTT. Its protein is CASGRTSDTDTQYF.

This sequence joins TRBV5-1 and TRBJ2-5, with 8 bases lining up with TRBD1. Germline CDR1 reads SGHRS; CDR2 reads YFSETQ. V lost 0 bases and J lost 4; bases outside the gene matches: 5. The CDR3 has 15 amino acids. This chain's CDR3 is CASSLGQGSAETQYF. DNA for the CDR3: TGCGCCAGCAGCTTGGGACAGGGGAGCGCAGAGACCCAGTACTTC.

This chain joins TRBV7-9 and TRBJ1-6; 8 bases match TRBD1. Germline assignment: CDR1 SEHNR and CDR2 FQNEAQ (reference sequence). V gave up 3 bases and J gave up 0 bases; unmatched junction bases: 1. This CDR3 spans 16 amino acids. CDR3: CASSFGTGSYNSPLHF. The CDR3 region has the DNA TGTGCCAGCAGCTTCGGGACAGGCTCCTATAATTCACCCCTCCACTTT.

The rearrangement uses TRBV27 and TRBJ2-7; the match to TRBD1 covers 7 bases. The length of the CDR3 is 14 residues. From germline, CDR1 is MNHEY and CDR2 SMNVEV (reference sequence). V shed 5 bases and J 2 bases; nucleotides not matched to a gene: 6. The CDR3 sequence is CASSPGRGTYEQYF. In DNA form, the CDR3 reads TGTGCCAGCAGTCCGGGCAGGGGGACCTACGAGCAGTACTTC.

The chain is built from TRBV27 and TRBJ1-1; 10 bases are shared with TRBD1. Germline CDR1 reads MNHEY; CDR2 reads SMNVEV (reference sequence). The CDR3 spans 13 residues. V dropped 5 bases and J dropped 10; count of bases not matched to a gene: 7. CDR3 region: CASSLGQGVAAFF. The DNA of the CDR3 is TGTGCCAGCAGTCTCGGACAGGGGGTCGCAGCTTTCTTT.

This clone occurred a few times. This sequence joins TRBV5-5 and TRBJ2-1; 14 bases agree with TRBD2. Germline lookup yields CDR1 SGHKS and CDR2 YYEKEE (reference sequence). V lost 3 bases and J lost 2; bases outside the gene matches: 7. The CDR3 contains 18 residues. CDR3 coding DNA: TGTGCCAGCAGCTCGGGACTAGCGGGGGCCCACCCCTACAATGAGCAGTTCTTC. It yields the protein CASSSGLAGAHPYNEQFF.

The V and J genes are TRBV5-5 and TRBJ1-2; D is uncertain. V lost 4 bases to trimming and J lost 8 bases, with 21 bases between them. The CDR3 sequence is 15 residues long. Germline V CDR1 and CDR2: SGHKS, YYEKEE (reference sequence). DNA for the CDR3: TGTGCCAGCAGCCCCCTCAAGGACGGGAGTACCGGCTACACCTTC. It translates to CASSPLKDGSTGYTF.

The chain recombines TRBV7-8 with TRBJ2-1, with 9 bases aligning to TRBD1. Trimming at V came to 3 bases and at J to 5 bases, leaving 5 bases not matched to a gene. CDR3 length equals 15 residues. The germline CDR1 and CDR2 sequences are SGHVS and FQNEAQ. The CDR3 region is CASSFPGQGNNEQFF. In DNA form, the CDR3 reads TGTGCCAGCAGCTTCCCGGGACAGGGAAACAATGAGCAGTTCTTC.

J is TRBJ1-5 and V is TRBV5-1; 11 bases align to TRBD1. The CDR3 has 16 residues. V trimming: 3 bases; J trimming: 4 bases; junction bases outside the gene matches: 6. Germline values: CDR1 SGHRS, CDR2 YFSETQ. This CDR3 reads CASSSDGQGANQPQHF. The CDR3, as DNA: TGCGCCAGCAGCTCGGATGGACAGGGGGCGAATCAGCCCCAGCATTTT.

This chain uses TRBV28 with TRBJ2-7, with TRBD2 matching 7 bases. With 4 bases clipped from V and 3 bases from J, the junction kept 9 bases outside the gene matches. The CDR3 covers 15 residues. CDR1 MDHEN and CDR2 SYDVKM come from the germline V gene. CDR3 in amino acids: CASSSPLGGGYEQYF. The CDR3 nucleotides are TGTGCCAGCAGTTCTCCACTGGGCGGGGGCTACGAGCAGTACTTC.

V and J are TRBV29-1 and TRBJ2-1; possibly TRBD2 for D (5 bases). Germline CDR1 is SQVTM and CDR2 is ANQGSEA. This CDR3 region has 14 residues. The ends were cut back, 8 bases at V and 2 bases at J, with 16 bases in the middle. The CDR3 DNA sequence: TGCAGCACCCTATCTAGGAGGACCTACAATGAGCAGTTCTTC. Its protein product is CSTLSRRTYNEQFF.

The chain couples TRBV11-1 to TRBJ2-1; D possibly corresponds to TRBD2 (5 bases). Trimming removed 1 base from V and 16 bases from J, with 26 bases in between. Germline loops: CDR1 SGHAT, CDR2 FQDESV (reference sequence). The CDR3 has 16 residues. CDR3 in amino acids: CASSLEKQPRTGRHFF. The CDR3 DNA reads as TGTGCCAGCAGCTTAGAGAAACAGCCCCGGACGGGAAGGCACTTCTTC.

V usage is TRBV30 and J usage is TRBJ2-1; the match to TRBD1 covers 8 bases. CDR1 and CDR2 (germline): GTSNPN, SVGIG (reference sequence). V was pared by 4 bases and J by 8 bases, with 10 bases of the junction left unmatched. The CDR3 runs to 14 residues. The CDR3 nucleotides are TGTGCCTGGAAGGCGACAGGGGAATTCGATGAGCAGTTCTTC. This translates into CAWKATGEFDEQFF.

This sequence joins TRBV28 and TRBJ2-5, with a weak D call TRBD2 (7 bases). This CDR3 region has 14 residues. V lost 2 bases and J lost 11, with 18 bases in between. Germline V CDR1 and CDR2: MDHEN, SYDVKM. CDR3 in amino acids: CASSLSGTRVEQYF. The DNA for the CDR3 is TGTGCCAGCAGTTTAAGCGGGACACGGGTTGAGCAGTACTTC.

This clone was counted between two and nine times. This chain joins TRBV7-9 and TRBJ1-2, with a weak D call TRBD1 (6 bases). Trimming removed 3 bases at V and 6 bases at J, with 8 bases between. The V gene's germline CDR1 is SEHNR and CDR2 FQNEAQ (reference sequence). There are 12 residues in the CDR3. The CDR3 DNA is TGTGCCAGCAGCTTCCAGGGGAATGGCTACACCTTC. Translated: CASSFQGNGYTF.

V is TRBV15 and J is TRBJ1-5; 11 positions match TRBD1. The length of the CDR3 is 16 residues. The V gene's germline CDR1 is LNHNV and CDR2 YYDKDF (reference sequence). V gave up 7 bases and J gave up 7 bases; unmatched junction bases: 12. CDR3 region: CATTHLGQGEGQPQHF. The CDR3 DNA follows: TGTGCCACCACCCACCTGGGACAGGGGGAGGGCCAGCCCCAGCATTTT.

This chain links TRBV6-5 with TRBJ1-2, with D possibly being TRBD1 (5 bases). The V end was cut by 6 bases, the J end by 4 bases, with 15 bases between. Germline-derived CDR1 and CDR2 are MNHEY and SVGAGI. This CDR3 has 14 residues. The DNA for the CDR3 is TGTGCCAGCAGAGAACTCGACAGAGTCTATGGCTACACCTTC. This codes for CASRELDRVYGYTF.

The V call is TRBV6-6, the J call TRBJ1-5, with a tentative D call TRBD1 (6 bases). Trimming stripped 5 bases from V and 9 bases from J, with 11 bases between. Germline V gene lookup returns CDR1 MNHNY and CDR2 SVGAGI (reference sequence). This CDR3 is 12 amino acids long. The DNA of the CDR3 is TGTGCCAGCAGTCACAGGGAGACGCCCCAGCATTTT. Amino acids: CASSHRETPQHF.

The V gene is TRBV5-1, the J gene TRBJ2-7, with TRBD1 identical over 9 bases. The junction had 9 bases not matched to a gene; V was cut back by 4 bases and J by 7 bases. Germline CDR1 and CDR2: SGHRS and YFSETQ. The CDR3 is 14 amino acids. The CDR3 loop reads CASSRGQGLWEQYF. CDR3 DNA sequence: TGCGCCAGCAGCAGGGGACAGGGACTTTGGGAGCAGTACTTC.

This clone was observed a single time. Germline is not matched at one junction end, which may reflect a read error. The chain links TRBV29-1 to TRBJ1-3; D possibly corresponds to TRBD1 (5 bases). The germline V gene encodes CDR1 SQVTM and CDR2 ANQGSEA. There are 12 residues in the CDR3. The CDR3 reads CSVQEWGDTIYF. CDR3 in DNA: TGCAGCGTTCAAGAGTGGGGGGACACCATATATTTT.